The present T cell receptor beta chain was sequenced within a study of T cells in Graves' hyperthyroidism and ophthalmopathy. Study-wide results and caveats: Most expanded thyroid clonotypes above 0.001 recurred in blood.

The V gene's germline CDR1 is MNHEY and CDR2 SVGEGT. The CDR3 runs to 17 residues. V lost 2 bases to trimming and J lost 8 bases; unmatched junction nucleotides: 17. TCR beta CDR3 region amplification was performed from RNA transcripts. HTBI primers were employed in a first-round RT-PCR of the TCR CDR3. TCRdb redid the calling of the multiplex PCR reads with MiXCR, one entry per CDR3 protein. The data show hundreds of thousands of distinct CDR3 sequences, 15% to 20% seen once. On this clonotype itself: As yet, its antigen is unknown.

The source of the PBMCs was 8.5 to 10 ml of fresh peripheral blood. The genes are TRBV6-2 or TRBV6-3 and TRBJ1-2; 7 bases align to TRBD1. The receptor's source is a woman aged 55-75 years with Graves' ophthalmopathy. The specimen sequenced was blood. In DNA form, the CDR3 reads TGTGCCAGCAGTTACGACAGGGTACGAAGCTCGTTCTCGGGCTACACCTTC. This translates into CASSYDRVRSSFSGYTF.